The 17 T cell receptor beta chains in this list originate from one sample, sequenced in a study of PD-1 blockade in classical Hodgkin lymphoma. Profiling relied on immunoSEQ multiplex PCR, and the TCRdb table lists in-frame clones only, not all of them. The table lists tens of thousands of clones, 80% of them singletons. Each of the patients experienced relapse following autologous stem cell transplantation, and their brentuximab vedotin exposure differed. The specimen comprised peripheral blood mononuclear cells (PBMCs), sampled before the second cycle of nivolumab. Every receptor here comes from a human donor with classical Hodgkin lymphoma.

This clone was counted a single time. J is TRBJ2-7 and V is TRBV19; possible D gene TRBD1, 5 bases. Germline V gives CDR1 LNHDA, CDR2 SQIVND (reference sequence). V lost 3 bases and J 2 bases, leaving 17 bases between the germline ends. The CDR3 covers 16 residues. The CDR3 reads CASSISGATRPYEQYF. CDR3 nucleotides: TGTGCCAGTAGTATTTCTGGGGCCACACGCCCCTACGAGCAGTACTTC.

The chain links TRBV29-1 to TRBJ2-3, with 9 nucleotides matching TRBD2. CDR1 is SQVTM, CDR2 ANQGSEA, per germline. The CDR3 consists of 16 residues. V shed 0 bases and J 1 base; nucleotides not matched to a gene: 5. The CDR3 region is CSVEELRLAGTDTQYF. The CDR3 region has the DNA TGCAGCGTTGAAGAACTGCGACTAGCGGGCACAGATACGCAGTATTTT.

The V call is TRBV7-9, the J call TRBJ2-1, with 14 positions matching TRBD2. With 4 bases clipped from V and 0 bases from J, the junction kept 5 bases outside the gene matches. The CDR3 consists of 18 residues. Germline CDR1 SEHNR, CDR2 FQNEAQ (reference sequence). The CDR3 loop is CASSWGLAGDSSYNEQFF. CDR3 coding DNA: TGTGCCAGCAGCTGGGGACTAGCGGGGGATAGCTCCTACAATGAGCAGTTCTTC.

The rearrangement uses TRBV23-1 and TRBJ2-5, with D unresolved. TRBV23-1 is an ORF, and what it does is uncertain. The CDR3 contains 15 residues. V was shortened by 0 bases and J by 5 bases, with 13 bases between the two germline ends. CDR3 sequence: CASSQSAVRPETQYF. The CDR3 DNA reads as TGCGCCAGCAGTCAATCCGCGGTCCGTCCCGAGACCCAGTACTTC.

J is TRBJ2-1 and V is TRBV7-9, with 9 bases that match TRBD2. Germline loops: CDR1 SEHNR, CDR2 FQNEAQ (reference sequence). Trimming cost V 3 bases and J 9 bases; bases outside gene matches: 12. The CDR3 is 16 amino acids. The CDR3: CASSLGSGSGKSEQFF. The CDR3 DNA follows: TGTGCCAGCAGCTTGGGTAGCGGGAGTGGGAAGAGTGAGCAGTTCTTC.

The sample holds one count of this clone. The CDR3 loop is CAISESSGGAGTQYF. The DNA for the CDR3 is TGTGCCATCAGTGAGTCAAGCGGGGGGGCCGGGACCCAGTACTTC. The chain has TRBV10-3 and TRBJ2-5; TRBD2 aligns across 10 bases. V shed 0 bases, J shed 7 bases, and the junction held 5 bases outside the gene matches. CDR1 is ENHRY and CDR2 is SYGVKD in the germline V gene. The CDR3 sequence is 15 residues long.

This clone showed up just a few times. The chain has TRBV10-3 and TRBJ1-3, with D perhaps matching TRBD1 (6 bases). This CDR3 spans 14 amino acids. Germline values: CDR1 ENHRY, CDR2 SYGVKD. The V gene lost 5 bases and the J gene lost 2 bases, with 10 bases spanning the gap. Written as DNA, the CDR3 is TGTGCCATCAGTAGGGACACTGCTGGAAACACCATATATTTT. This sequence encodes CAISRDTAGNTIYF.

The V gene is TRBV30, the J gene TRBJ2-1; 13 bases match TRBD2. The germline V gene has CDR1 GTSNPN and CDR2 SVGIG (reference sequence). With V trimmed by 3 bases and J by 11 bases, 7 bases remained unmatched. This CDR3 comprises 14 residues. The CDR3, as DNA: TGTGCCTGGAGCACTAGCGGGGGGGTGCTCCAGCAGTTCTTC. Translating it yields CAWSTSGGVLQQFF. Drawing the rest from reference TRBV30 and TRBJ2-1, the complete variable domain is SQTIHQWPATLVQPVGSPLSLECTVEGTSNPNLYWYRQAAGRGLQLLFYSVGIGQISSEVPQNLSASRPQDRQFILSSKKLLLSDSGFYLCAWSTSGGVLQQFFGPGTRLTVL.

The J gene is TRBJ1-2, the V gene TRBV2; no clear D gene. V shed 6 bases and J shed 0 bases, with 11 bases lying between them. The germline V gene encodes CDR1 SNHLY and CDR2 FYNNEI. The CDR3 consists of 14 residues. CDR3 in amino acids: CASSPFSANYGYTF. For the CDR3, the DNA is TGTGCCAGCAGCCCCTTCAGCGCTAACTATGGCTACACCTTC.

The chain is built from TRBV11-3 and TRBJ2-7, with TRBD1 as a possible D gene (6 bases). Trimming left V 1 base short and J 4 bases short, with 11 bases between. In germline, CDR1 is SGHNT, CDR2 YENEEA. This CDR3 has 14 residues. The CDR3 DNA follows: TGTGCCAGCAGCTTAGGCAGGGGTGGGTACGAGCAGTACTTC. This encodes CASSLGRGGYEQYF.

This clone was detected only once. The chain combines TRBV4-3 with TRBJ1-2; D not certain. Germline CDR1 reads LGHNA; CDR2 reads YSLEER. This CDR3 contains 15 residues. Trimming cost V 1 base and J 8 bases, with 17 bases left between them. This chain's CDR3 is CASSQASGRPDGYTF. The CDR3 DNA is TGCGCCAGCAGCCAAGCCTCAGGACGCCCGGACGGCTACACCTTC.

The chain is built from TRBV19 and TRBJ2-7, with a possible D match to TRBD2 (5 bases). CDR1 and CDR2 (germline): LNHDA, SQIVND (reference sequence). The CDR3 spans 15 residues. The germline V and J ends were trimmed by 0 bases and 2 bases, with 11 bases remaining between them. CDR3 region: CASSIDSEGPYEQYF. The CDR3 nucleotides read TGTGCCAGTAGTATAGATTCCGAGGGTCCCTACGAGCAGTACTTC.

This chain connects TRBV5-4 to TRBJ2-7, with TRBD1 as a possible D gene (6 bases). With 0 bases removed from V and 4 bases from J, the gap between germline ends came to 11 bases. Looked up from germline, CDR1 is SGHNT and CDR2 is YYREEE (reference sequence). The CDR3 has 14 residues. The CDR3 DNA reads TGTGCCAGCAGCTTGGTAACAGGGAAATACGAGCAGTACTTC. Its translation: CASSLVTGKYEQYF.

CDR3 in amino acids: CASSPDSYEQYF. Written as DNA, the CDR3 is TGTGCCAGTAGTCCCGACAGCTACGAGCAGTACTTC. This chain connects TRBV19 to TRBJ2-7; a possible D gene is TRBD1 (5 bases). The CDR3 is made up of 12 amino acids. Germline lookup yields CDR1 LNHDA and CDR2 SQIVND (reference sequence). V lost 5 bases, J lost 3 bases, and 8 bases lay in between.

The rearrangement joins TRBV7-3 to TRBJ2-3; TRBD2 is a possible D gene (5 bases). Germline V gene lookup returns CDR1 SGHTA and CDR2 FQGTGA. This CDR3 spans 14 amino acids. V dropped 2 bases and J dropped 4 bases, with 10 bases sitting between them. The chain's CDR3 is CASSLAGIPDTQYF. The CDR3 DNA reads as TGTGCCAGCAGCTTAGCCGGGATTCCAGATACGCAGTATTTT. Filled out from reference TRBV7-3 and TRBJ2-3, the complete variable domain reads GAGVSQTPSNKVTEKGKYVELRCDPISGHTALYWYRQSLGQGPEFLIYFQGTGAADDSGLPNDRFFAVRPEGSVSTLKIQRTERGDSAVYLCASSLAGIPDTQYFGPGTRLTVL.

The chain carries TRBV7-3 and TRBJ2-7; D might be TRBD1 or TRBD2, each matching 5 bases. Germline V CDR1 and CDR2: SGHTA, FQGTGA. V lost 5 bases to trimming and J lost 9 bases, with 11 bases between them. The CDR3 covers 11 residues. Here the CDR3 reads CASSPGALQYF. The DNA for the CDR3 is TGTGCCAGCAGCCCCGGGGCCCTGCAGTACTTC.

This clone turned up a few times. J is TRBJ1-3 and V is TRBV11-2; D remains unclear. The CDR3 length is 15 residues. Per the germline V gene, CDR1 is SGHAT and CDR2 is FQNNGV. V lost 1 base and J lost 1, with 8 bases in between. CDR3 residues: CASSLGGTSGNTIYF. The CDR3 DNA reads TGTGCCAGCAGCTTAGGCGGCACTTCTGGAAACACCATATATTTT.